Below, 5 T cell receptor beta chains from the same sample are listed, as sequenced in a study of blood T cell repertoires in COVID-19. Assay used: immunoSEQ multiplex PCR; TCRdb lists only in-frame clones, some missing. The repertoire includes roughly 130,000 clones, 70% to 90% of them detected once, and approximately 4% sits in the top ten. Sequences were obtained from peripheral blood. The origin of the receptors is a woman aged 55-75 years with acute or convalescent COVID-19.

This chain uses TRBV19 with TRBJ2-5; no clear D. CDR1 and CDR2 from the germline V gene are LNHDA and SQIVND (reference sequence). V was shortened by 3 bases and J by 1 base, with 6 bases between the two germline ends. The CDR3 runs 13 residues. The CDR3 DNA is TGTGCCAGTAGTATGCGGATCCAAGAGACCCAGTACTTC. Encoded protein: CASSMRIQETQYF. Filled out from reference TRBV19 and TRBJ2-5, the complete variable domain reads DGGITQSPKYLFRKEGQNVTLSCEQNLNHDAMYWYRQDPGQGLRLIYYSQIVNDFQKGDIAEGYSVSREKKESFPLTVTSAQKNPTAFYLCASSMRIQETQYFGPGTRLLVL.

The J gene is TRBJ2-3, the V gene TRBV16; possible D gene TRBD1, 6 bases. This CDR3 is 15 amino acids long. Germline CDR1 is KGHSY and CDR2 is FQNENV. V gave up 6 bases and J gave up 0 bases, with 13 bases separating them. DNA for the CDR3: TGTGCCAGCAGTGCGCGACAGGCTAGCACAGATACGCAGTATTTT. It translates to CASSARQASTDTQYF.

The V and J genes are TRBV4-1 and TRBJ2-7; perhaps TRBD2 as D (6 bases). The germline V gene encodes CDR1 MGHRA and CDR2 YSYEKL. The CDR3 length is 13 residues. V was pared by 6 bases and J by 2 bases, with 11 bases between. CDR3 DNA sequence: TGCGCCAGCAGTGAGGGACTCCCCTACGAGCAGTACTTC. It codes for CASSEGLPYEQYF.

The CDR3 coding sequence is TGTGCCAGTAGTATAGCACTAGCGGGAGTTGGTGAGCAGTTCTTC. This codes for CASSIALAGVGEQFF. The gene calls are TRBV19 and TRBJ2-1; 11 bases are a match to TRBD2. V gave up 1 base and J gave up 9 bases; unmatched junction bases: 5. Germline V gene sequence: CDR1 LNHDA, CDR2 SQIVND (reference sequence). The CDR3 is 15 amino acids.

The rearrangement joins TRBV30 to TRBJ1-4; 8 bases fit TRBD1. Looked up from germline, CDR1 is GTSNPN and CDR2 is SVGIG (reference sequence). The V gene end was trimmed by 0 bases and the J gene end by 8 bases; junction bases not matched to a gene: 8. The CDR3 length is 15 residues. The CDR3 DNA reads TGTGCCTGGAGTGTACGGGGACAGGTGGGGGAAAAACTGTTTTTT. Translation gives CAWSVRGQVGEKLFF.